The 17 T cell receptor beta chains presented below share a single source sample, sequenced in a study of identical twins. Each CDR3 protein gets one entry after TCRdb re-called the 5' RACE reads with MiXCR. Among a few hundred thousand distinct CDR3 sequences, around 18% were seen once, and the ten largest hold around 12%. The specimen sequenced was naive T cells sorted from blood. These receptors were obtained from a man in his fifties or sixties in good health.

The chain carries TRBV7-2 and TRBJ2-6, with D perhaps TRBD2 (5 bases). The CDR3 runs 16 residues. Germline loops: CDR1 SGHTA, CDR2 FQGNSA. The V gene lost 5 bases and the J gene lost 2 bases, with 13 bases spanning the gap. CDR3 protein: CASSRGSVAGANVLTF. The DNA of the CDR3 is TGTGCCAGCAGCCGGGGATCGGTTGCTGGGGCCAACGTCCTGACTTTC.

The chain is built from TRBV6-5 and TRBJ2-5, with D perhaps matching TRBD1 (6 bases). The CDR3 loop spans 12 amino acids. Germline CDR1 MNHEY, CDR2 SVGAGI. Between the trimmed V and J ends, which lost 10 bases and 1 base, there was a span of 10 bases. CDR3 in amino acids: CATNRVQETQYF. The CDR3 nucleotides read TGTGCCACGAACAGGGTCCAAGAGACCCAGTACTTC.

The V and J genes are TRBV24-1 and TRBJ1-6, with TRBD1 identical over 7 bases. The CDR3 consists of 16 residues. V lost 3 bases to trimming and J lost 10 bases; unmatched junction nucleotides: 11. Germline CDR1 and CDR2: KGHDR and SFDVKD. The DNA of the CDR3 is TGTGCCACCAGTGATCGGGGGACAGAACCTAGGTCACCCCTCCACTTT. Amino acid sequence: CATSDRGTEPRSPLHF.

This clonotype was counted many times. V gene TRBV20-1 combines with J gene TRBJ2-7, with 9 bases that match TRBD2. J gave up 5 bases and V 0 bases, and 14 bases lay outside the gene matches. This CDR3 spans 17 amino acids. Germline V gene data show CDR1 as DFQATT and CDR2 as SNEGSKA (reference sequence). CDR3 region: CSARELGSGSFANEQYF. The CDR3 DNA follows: TGCAGTGCTAGAGAGCTCGGTAGCGGGAGTTTTGCCAACGAGCAGTACTTC.

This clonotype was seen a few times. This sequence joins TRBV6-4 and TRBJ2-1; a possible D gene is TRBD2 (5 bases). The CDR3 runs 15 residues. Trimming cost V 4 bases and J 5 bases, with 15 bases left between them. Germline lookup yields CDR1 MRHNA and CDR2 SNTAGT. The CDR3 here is CASSVGRASHNEQFF. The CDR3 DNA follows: TGTGCCAGCAGTGTGGGCCGGGCTAGCCACAATGAGCAGTTCTTC.

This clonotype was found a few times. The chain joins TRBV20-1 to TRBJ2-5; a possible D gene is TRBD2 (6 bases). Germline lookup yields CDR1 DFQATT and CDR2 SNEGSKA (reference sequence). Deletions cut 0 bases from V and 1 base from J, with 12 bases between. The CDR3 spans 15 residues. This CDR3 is CSARDFAGSQETQYF. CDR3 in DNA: TGCAGTGCTAGAGATTTTGCGGGAAGCCAAGAGACCCAGTACTTC.

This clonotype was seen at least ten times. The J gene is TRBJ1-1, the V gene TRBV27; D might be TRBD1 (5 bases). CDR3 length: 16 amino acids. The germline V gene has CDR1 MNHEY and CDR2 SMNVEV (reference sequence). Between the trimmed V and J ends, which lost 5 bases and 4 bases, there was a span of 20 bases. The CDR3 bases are TGTGCCAGCAGTCCGGGGGACGTCGCCGTTCGCACTGAAGCTTTCTTT. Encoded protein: CASSPGDVAVRTEAFF.

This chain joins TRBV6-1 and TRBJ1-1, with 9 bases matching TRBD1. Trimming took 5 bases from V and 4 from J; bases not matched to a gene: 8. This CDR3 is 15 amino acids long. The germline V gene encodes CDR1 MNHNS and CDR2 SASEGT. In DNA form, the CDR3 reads TGTGCCAGCAGTAAAAGACAGGGGGGTATCACTGAAGCTTTCTTT. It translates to CASSKRQGGITEAFF.

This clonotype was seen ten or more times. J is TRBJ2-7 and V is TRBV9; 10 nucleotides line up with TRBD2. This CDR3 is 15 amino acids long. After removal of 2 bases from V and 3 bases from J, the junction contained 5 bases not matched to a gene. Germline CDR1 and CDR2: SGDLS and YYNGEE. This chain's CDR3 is CASSVSTSGLYEQYF. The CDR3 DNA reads TGTGCCAGCAGCGTTTCGACTAGCGGGCTCTACGAGCAGTACTTC.

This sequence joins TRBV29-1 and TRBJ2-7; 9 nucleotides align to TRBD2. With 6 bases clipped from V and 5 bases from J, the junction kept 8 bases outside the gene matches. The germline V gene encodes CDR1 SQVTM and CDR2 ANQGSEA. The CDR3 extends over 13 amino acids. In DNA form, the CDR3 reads TGCAGCGTCGGGGGACTAGCTTTGCACGAGCAGTACTTC. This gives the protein CSVGGLALHEQYF.

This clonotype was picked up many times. DNA for the CDR3: TGTGCCAGCAGCCAAGGAGCGGGATTGGTCACCGGGGAGCTGTTTTTT. Translating it yields CASSQGAGLVTGELFF. The chain has TRBV4-2 and TRBJ2-2, with 7 positions matching TRBD2. The CDR3 totals 16 residues. Germline V gene lookup returns CDR1 LGHNA and CDR2 YNFKEQ. Trimming took 1 base from V and 4 from J; bases not matched to a gene: 6.

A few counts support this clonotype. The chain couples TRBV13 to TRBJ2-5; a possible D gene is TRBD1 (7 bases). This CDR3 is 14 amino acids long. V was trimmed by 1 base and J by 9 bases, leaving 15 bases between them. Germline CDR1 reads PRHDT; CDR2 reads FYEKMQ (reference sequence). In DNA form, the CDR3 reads TGTGCCAGCAGCTTAGCAGGGGGGCCAAAGGCCCAGTACTTC. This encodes CASSLAGGPKAQYF.

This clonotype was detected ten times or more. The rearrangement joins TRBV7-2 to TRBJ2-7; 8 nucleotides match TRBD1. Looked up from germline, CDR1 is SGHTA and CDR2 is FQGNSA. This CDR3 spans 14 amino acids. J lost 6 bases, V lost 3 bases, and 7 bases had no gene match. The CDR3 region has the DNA TGTGCCAGCAGCTTTGCTCGCAGGGGGCGCGAGCAGTACTTC. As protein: CASSFARRGREQYF.

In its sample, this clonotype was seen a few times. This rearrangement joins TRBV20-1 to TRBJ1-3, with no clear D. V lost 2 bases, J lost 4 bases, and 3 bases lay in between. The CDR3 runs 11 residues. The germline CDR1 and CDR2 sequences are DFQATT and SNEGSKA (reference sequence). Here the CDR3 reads CSARSGNTIYF. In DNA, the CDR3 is TGCAGTGCTAGATCCGGAAACACCATATATTTT.

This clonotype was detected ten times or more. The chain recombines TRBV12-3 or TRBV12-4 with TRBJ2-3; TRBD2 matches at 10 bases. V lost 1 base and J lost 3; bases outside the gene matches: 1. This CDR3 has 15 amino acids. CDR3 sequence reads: CASSLELAGTDTQYF. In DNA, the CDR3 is TGTGCCAGCAGTTTAGAACTAGCGGGGACAGATACGCAGTATTTT.

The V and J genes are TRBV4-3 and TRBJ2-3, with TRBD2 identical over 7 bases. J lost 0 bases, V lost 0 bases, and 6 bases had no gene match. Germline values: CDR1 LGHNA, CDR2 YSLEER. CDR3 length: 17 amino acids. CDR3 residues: CASSQDPAGASTDTQYF. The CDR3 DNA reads TGCGCCAGCAGCCAAGATCCGGCGGGAGCGAGCACAGATACGCAGTATTTT.

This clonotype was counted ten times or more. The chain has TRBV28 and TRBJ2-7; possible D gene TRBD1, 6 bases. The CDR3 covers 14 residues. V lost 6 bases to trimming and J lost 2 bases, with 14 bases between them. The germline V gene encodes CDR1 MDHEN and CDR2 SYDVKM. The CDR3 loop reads CASRARTETYEQYF. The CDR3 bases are TGTGCCAGCAGGGCTCGGACAGAAACCTACGAGCAGTACTTC.